A selection of T cell receptor beta chains follows, all from one sample in a study of patients and donors after allogeneic stem cell transplantation. TCRdb passed the RT-PCR reads through MiXCR, listing each CDR3 protein once. The repertoire holds some 880,000 distinct CDR3 sequences, with roughly 17% as singletons. Specimen: blood, either unsorted or a sorted T cell fraction (not recorded which). These receptors were obtained from a human donor who was either an allogeneic HSCT recipient or a stem cell or donor lymphocyte infusion donor (not recorded which). It is not recorded whose cells these are; they may come from a transplant donor. Each CDR3 is given with its conserved first and last residue. For some rows the clone size is stated as once, few or many, or as a class when expanded; others skip it.

V gene,clone size,J gene,CDR3 protein
TRBV20-1,.,TRBJ2-3,CSANGQSTDTQYF
TRBV5-5,few,TRBJ2-5,CASSSQTGRGETQYF
TRBV19,.,TRBJ2-1,CASRQATTYNEQFF
TRBV27,few,TRBJ1-5,CASSFMGREQPQHF
TRBV9,few,TRBJ2-1,CASSARGTSGYNEQFF
TRBV20-1,few,TRBJ1-4,CSAPRESSTNEKLFF
TRBV12-3/TRBV12-4,.,TRBJ1-2,CASSLGRTIYGYTF
TRBV21-1,many,TRBJ2-6,CASTGGSGANVLTF
TRBV27,.,TRBJ1-6,CASSYGPGSSSPLHF
TRBV12-3/TRBV12-4,many,TRBJ2-7,CASSFHQGLGEQYF
TRBV20-1,few,TRBJ2-5,CSARGGGVGTQYF
TRBV6-5,.,TRBJ1-4,CASSYSSNFRGSNNEKLFF
TRBV4-3,few,TRBJ1-6,CASSPGPRSPLHF
TRBV18,.,TRBJ2-2,CASSPGTSLTGELFF
TRBV7-2,few,TRBJ1-5,CASSLEGTGGNQPQHF
TRBV27,.,TRBJ2-7,CASSLLANAPYEQYF
TRBV5-1,few,TRBJ2-3,CASSLELASGRDTQYF
TRBV9,.,TRBJ1-2,CASSVGAGGVDYGYTF
TRBV10-3,.,TRBJ2-7,CAIYDRGTDEQYF
TRBV21-1,many,TRBJ2-1,CASSLWNEQFF
TRBV5-5,.,TRBJ2-7,CASGQGSVSYEQYF
TRBV6-2/TRBV6-3,many,TRBJ2-5,CASRDVFLGEETQYF
TRBV29-1,.,TRBJ1-2,CSVDGLRPLYGYTF
TRBV6-1,.,TRBJ2-1,CASSVQGRAEQFF
TRBV7-2,.,TRBJ1-5,CASRRTGSQPQHF
TRBV20-1,.,TRBJ2-1,CSAREGGSSGSYEQFF
TRBV5-1,.,TRBJ1-2,CASSPGLGDYGYTF
TRBV12-3/TRBV12-4,few,TRBJ2-1,CASSFLGGPANEQFF
TRBV29-1,.,TRBJ2-1,CSGRRDPSGRAFLLYNEQFF
TRBV12-3/TRBV12-4,few,TRBJ1-1,CASSADRENTEAFF
TRBV29-1,.,TRBJ2-5,CSVRGLVQETQYF
TRBV20-1,.,TRBJ1-2,CSASNRNYGYTF
TRBV5-5,few,TRBJ2-1,CASSLGTSGRVNEQFF
TRBV7-2,.,TRBJ1-3,CASSFLGSSGNTIYF
TRBV20-1,few,TRBJ2-7,CSARDRGVPYEQYF
TRBV20-1,few,TRBJ2-3,CSARDGPATSTDTQYF
TRBV10-3,few,TRBJ1-6,CAAGKDSPLHF
TRBV7-9,few,TRBJ1-2,CASSSAGSPNYGYTF